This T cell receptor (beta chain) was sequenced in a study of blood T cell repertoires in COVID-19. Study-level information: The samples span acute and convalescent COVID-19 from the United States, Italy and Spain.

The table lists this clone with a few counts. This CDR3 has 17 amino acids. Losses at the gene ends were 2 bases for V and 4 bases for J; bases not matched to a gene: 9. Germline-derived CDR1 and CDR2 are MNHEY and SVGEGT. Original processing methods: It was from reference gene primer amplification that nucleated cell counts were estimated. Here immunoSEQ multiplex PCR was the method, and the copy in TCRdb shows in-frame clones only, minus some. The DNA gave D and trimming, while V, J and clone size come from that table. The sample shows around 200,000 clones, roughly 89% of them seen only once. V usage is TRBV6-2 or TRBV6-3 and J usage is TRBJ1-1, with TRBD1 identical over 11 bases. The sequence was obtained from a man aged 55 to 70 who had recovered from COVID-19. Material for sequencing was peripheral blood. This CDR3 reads CASSYRTGGPEGTEAFF. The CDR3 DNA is TGTGCCAGCAGTTACCGGACAGGGGGCCCCGAGGGCACTGAAGCTTTCTTT.